A selection of T cell receptor beta chains follows, all from one sample in a study of OX40 agonist ivuxolimab in advanced cancers. Only in-frame clones appear in the TCRdb table, and some are missing; sequencing was by immunoSEQ multiplex PCR. The sample carries about 63,000 clones, 89% recorded once. This sample comprised CD4+ or CD8+ T cells sorted from blood, obtained in a trial of the OX40 agonist ivuxolimab. The receptors were sampled from an adult with an advanced solid tumor such as melanoma, head and neck, liver or kidney cancer. Both conserved end residues are part of each CDR3. D genes are given only for firm matches. Size is omitted from some rows. Given values are once, few, many or a class for expanded clones.

.	.	TRBV27	TRBJ1-1	TGTGCCAGCAGTTTATTTGGGAACACTGAAGCTTTCTTT	CASSLFGNTEAFF
.	.	TRBV27	TRBJ2-1	TGTGCCAGCAGCCGGACTATCTCCGAGGATGAGCAGTTCTTC	CASSRTISEDEQFF
.	.	TRBV5-6	TRBJ1-5	TGTGCCAGCAGCCTACAGGGCTACCAGCCCCAGCATTTT	CASSLQGYQPQHF
TRBD1	.	TRBV4-1	TRBJ2-7	TGCGCCAGCAGCCAAACGGACAGGGGGGGCGAGCAGTACTTC	CASSQTDRGGEQYF
.	.	TRBV29-1	TRBJ1-1	TGCAGCGTTGAAGATCGGGGAGGGACGAACACTGAAGCTTTCTTT	CSVEDRGGTNTEAFF
.	.	TRBV6-1	TRBJ2-2	TGTGCCAGCTGGGGGGTGCCCGGGGAGCTGTTTTTT	CASWGVPGELFF
.	.	TRBV14	TRBJ2-1	TGTGCCAGCAGCCAAGATGAGGTGAGCTCCTACAATGAGCAGTTCTTC	CASSQDEVSSYNEQFF
.	once	TRBV13	TRBJ2-3	TGTGCCAGCAGCGTAATAGGGGATACGCAGTATTTT	CASSVIGDTQYF
.	.	TRBV4-1	TRBJ2-1	TGCGCCAGCAGCCAAATTCTGGGGGAGTGGCGGTATGCGTTCTTC	CASSQILGEWRYAFF
.	.	TRBV7-9	TRBJ2-2	TGTGCCAGCAGCTCCCTGGGGGACGCGAACACCGGGGAGCTGTTTTTT	CASSSLGDANTGELFF
.	.	TRBV30	TRBJ2-7	TGTGCCTGGAGGGGGTCAGGTTCCTACGAGCAGTACTTC	CAWRGSGSYEQYF
.	.	TRBV28	TRBJ2-3	TGTGCCAGCAGTTTATTTACTAGCACAACTAGCACAGATACGCAGTATTTT	CASSLFTSTTSTDTQYF
TRBD1	once	TRBV7-2	TRBJ2-1	TGTGCCAGCAGCTTTTGGACAGGGGCCAACAATGAGCAGTTCTTC	CASSFWTGANNEQFF
.	.	TRBV27	TRBJ2-7	TGTGCCAGCTCCCCGGCTAGCGTATACGAGCAGTACTTC	CASSPASVYEQYF
.	.	TRBV5-1	TRBJ1-5	TGTGCCAGCAGCTTGCAGGATCAGCCCCAGCATTTT	CASSLQDQPQHF
.	.	TRBV9	TRBJ2-2	TGTGCCAGCAGCGTAGAGGAAGGGAACACCGGGGAGCTGTTTTTT	CASSVEEGNTGELFF
TRBD1	.	TRBV7-3	TRBJ1-2	TGTGCCCGGGGACAGAACTATGGCTACACCTTC	CARGQNYGYTF
TRBD2	.	TRBV5-4	TRBJ2-7	TGTGCCAGCAGCCGGACTAGCGGGGGGGCCGCCGAGCAGTACTTC	CASSRTSGGAAEQYF
.	.	TRBV2	TRBJ2-1	TGTGCCAGCAGAGACTCGACAGGTCCCTACAATGAGCAGTTCTTC	CASRDSTGPYNEQFF
TRBD1	.	TRBV27	TRBJ1-3	TGTGCCAGCAGTCCGACAGGGGGTTCCCCCTCTGGAAACACCATATATTTT	CASSPTGGSPSGNTIYF
TRBD1	.	TRBV5-3	TRBJ1-5	TGTGCCAGAAAGGACTGGGGACAGGCCTTTCAGCCCCAGCATTTT	CARKDWGQAFQPQHF
TRBD1	.	TRBV18	TRBJ2-7	TGTGCCAGCTCACCAGTAGGGACAGGGCGAGCCTACGAGCAGTACTTC	CASSPVGTGRAYEQYF
.	.	TRBV27	TRBJ2-2	TGTGCCAGCAGTTTCACCCCCACAGGGAGTCTAGCCGGGGAGCTGTTTTTT	CASSFTPTGSLAGELFF
.	few	TRBV10-3	TRBJ1-2	TGTGCCATCAGTGCCAGTCTGTCGGGCCCATCGGGGGGCTACACCTTC	CAISASLSGPSGGYTF
.	once	TRBV27	TRBJ2-2	TGTGCCAGCGGGCCGGGGGAGCTGTTTTTT	CASGPGELFF
TRBD1	once	TRBV29-1	TRBJ2-1	TGCAGCGTTGAAGGGGACAGGGGGGTCTACAATGAGCAGTTCTTC	CSVEGDRGVYNEQFF
.	once	TRBV4-1	TRBJ1-2	TGCGCCAGCAGCCTAAGAACAAACAATGGCTACACCTTC	CASSLRTNNGYTF
.	.	TRBV6-1	TRBJ2-7	TGTGCCAGCAGTGAAGGTCAGATCTACGAGCAGTACTTC	CASSEGQIYEQYF
.	.	TRBV2	TRBJ2-5	TGTGCCAGCAGGGTGTACGGGAGCGGGCAAGAGACCCAGTACTTC	CASRVYGSGQETQYF
.	.	TRBV5-4	TRBJ1-3	TGTGCCAGCACCCTCATGGGGGGAGGGCCTACTGGAAACACCATATATTTT	CASTLMGGGPTGNTIYF
TRBD1	once	TRBV7-9	TRBJ2-4	TGTGCCAGCAGCTCCGTGGACAGGGAGAACATTCAGTACTTC	CASSSVDRENIQYF
.	.	TRBV29-1	TRBJ2-5	TGCAGCGTTGTCACCTGGACAGAAGAGACCCAGTACTTC	CSVVTWTEETQYF
.	.	TRBV27	TRBJ1-1	TGTGCCAGCAGTTCCCGACCTTTGGGGAACACTGAAGCTTTCTTT	CASSSRPLGNTEAFF
TRBD2	.	TRBV10-3	TRBJ2-6	TGTGCCATCAGTGAGTCGAGGGAAATTCCTCGGGGGGACTCTGGGGCCAACGTCCTGACTTTC	CAISESREIPRGDSGANVLTF
TRBD1	.	TRBV27	TRBJ1-1	TGTGCCAGCAGTCACGGGACAGGGGGCGCGGGGAACACTGAAGCTTTCTTT	CASSHGTGGAGNTEAFF
TRBD1	.	TRBV6-5	TRBJ1-1	TGTGCCAGCACTCTCAGGGGGGACACTGAAGCTTTCTTT	CASTLRGDTEAFF
.	.	TRBV7-2	TRBJ2-7	TGTGCCAGCAGCTGGCCTACAGGGGGGGCCTACGAGCAGTACTTC	CASSWPTGGAYEQYF
.	once	TRBV4-1	TRBJ1-1	TGCGCCAGCAGCCTAAGATTAAGTTATGGCAATGAAGCTTTCTTT	CASSLRLSYGNEAFF
TRBD2	.	TRBV9	TRBJ2-1	TGTGCCAGCAGCGCCCAGGGACTAGCGGGAGAGTACAATGAGCAGTTCTTC	CASSAQGLAGEYNEQFF
.	.	TRBV27	TRBJ1-3	TGTGCCAGCAGTCCCCGGGGGAACTCTGGAAACACCATATATTTT	CASSPRGNSGNTIYF
.	.	TRBV2	TRBJ1-2	TGTGCCAGCGGGGGGCGGCCAAACTATGGCTACACCTTC	CASGGRPNYGYTF
TRBD2	.	TRBV11-2	TRBJ2-7	TGTGCCAGCAGCTGGGGGGGGAGGCCCGAGCAGTACTTC	CASSWGGRPEQYF
.	.	TRBV5-1	TRBJ2-7	TGCGCCAGCCCTTATAACGGGGACTACGAGCAGTACTTC	CASPYNGDYEQYF
TRBD1	.	TRBV28	TRBJ2-7	TGTGCCAGCACCACCTACAGGGGGCGCCTCCCCTACGAGCAGTACTTC	CASTTYRGRLPYEQYF
.	.	TRBV5-4	TRBJ2-5	TGTGCCAGCAGACGGGTCCCCCAAGAGACCCAGTACTTC	CASRRVPQETQYF
.	.	TRBV7-6	TRBJ2-7	TGTGCCAGCAGCTTAGGTGCAGTGGCTTCTCCCTACGAGCAGTACTTC	CASSLGAVASPYEQYF
TRBD2	.	TRBV27	TRBJ2-7	TGTGCCAGCAGGCCCAGCGGGAGCTCCTACGAGCAGTACTTC	CASRPSGSSYEQYF
TRBD2	once	TRBV19	TRBJ2-7	TGTGCCAGTAGTATCGGCGGGAGCTTCTCCTACGAGCAGTACTTC	CASSIGGSFSYEQYF
.	.	TRBV4-1	TRBJ2-5	TGCGCCAGCAGCCTCCGGATGCAAGAGACCCAGTACTTC	CASSLRMQETQYF
.	.	TRBV2	TRBJ2-1	TGTGCCAGCAGATCCGGAAATGAGCAGTTCTTC	CASRSGNEQFF
.	.	TRBV2	TRBJ1-2	TGTGCCAGCAGTGCCCGGGTCTATGGCTACACCTTC	CASSARVYGYTF
TRBD1	.	TRBV7-3	TRBJ2-1	TGTGCCAGCAGCTTAACCAGGGGGTCACGTAATGAGCAGTTCTTC	CASSLTRGSRNEQFF
TRBD1	.	TRBV5-6	TRBJ2-7	TGTGCCAGCAGTTCCCGTTGGACAGGGGTCAACGAGCAGTACTTC	CASSSRWTGVNEQYF
TRBD2	once	TRBV4-1	TRBJ2-7	TGCGCCAGCAGCCATGCTCCGGGACTAGCGGTTTACGAGCAGTACTTC	CASSHAPGLAVYEQYF
.	.	TRBV5-1	TRBJ2-5	TGCGCCAGCAGCTCCCGGGGGGCCGAGTACCAAGAGACCCAGTACTTC	CASSSRGAEYQETQYF
TRBD1	.	TRBV5-1	TRBJ1-2	TGCGCCAGCAGTCCAGGACAGGGGGCTCGGTATGGCTACACCTTC	CASSPGQGARYGYTF
.	.	TRBV7-8	TRBJ2-1	TGTGCCAGCAGCTTAGAGGAAAGGGGCAATGAGCAGTTCTTC	CASSLEERGNEQFF
.	once	TRBV25-1	TRBJ2-1	TGTGCCAGCAGTGGACCGGGAACCTACAATGAGCAGTTCTTC	CASSGPGTYNEQFF
.	.	TRBV28	TRBJ1-2	TGTGCCAGCAGTTTCGGGCCAGGTGGCGGCTACACCTTC	CASSFGPGGGYTF